The 4 T cell receptor beta chains below were found in one sample sequenced in a study of blood T cell repertoires in COVID-19. Assay used: immunoSEQ multiplex PCR; TCRdb lists only in-frame clones, some missing. The sample includes fewer than 450,000 clones, 70% to 90% of them seen just once. The source material was peripheral blood. These receptor sequences come from a woman aged 45-65 years with COVID-19, enrolled during active disease.

The V gene is TRBV28, the J gene TRBJ2-1, with D tentatively TRBD2 (6 bases). The CDR3 has 14 amino acids. Germline V CDR1 and CDR2: MDHEN, SYDVKM. The germline V and J ends were trimmed by 2 bases and 7 bases, with 12 bases remaining between them. CDR3 bases: TGTGCCAGCAGTTTAACGGGGGTCAGGAATGAGCAGTTCTTC. Translation: CASSLTGVRNEQFF.

The rearrangement links TRBV6-5 to TRBJ2-7, with 10 bases aligning to TRBD1. The CDR3 covers 13 residues. Germline V gene lookup returns CDR1 MNHEY and CDR2 SVGAGI. After removal of 8 bases from V and 5 bases from J, the junction contained 6 bases not matched to a gene. CDR3 loop: CASGQGVLNEQYF. DNA for the CDR3: TGTGCCAGCGGACAGGGGGTTCTTAACGAGCAGTACTTC.

The V and J genes are TRBV28 and TRBJ1-1; TRBD1 is a possible D gene (6 bases). CDR1 is MDHEN, CDR2 SYDVKM, per germline. The germline V and J ends were trimmed by 5 bases and 7 bases, with 14 bases remaining between them. This CDR3 is 13 amino acids long. The CDR3 sequence: CASSGAGAVEAFF. CDR3 nucleotide sequence: TGTGCCAGCAGTGGGGCGGGGGCGGTTGAAGCTTTCTTT. Full variable domain (rest looked up from reference TRBV28 and TRBJ1-1): DVKVTQSSRYLVKRTGEKVFLECVQDMDHENMFWYRQDPGLGLRLIYFSYDVKMKEKGDIPEGYSVSREKKERFSLILESASTNQTSMYLCASSGAGAVEAFFGQGTRLTVV.

The V and J genes are TRBV9 and TRBJ1-1, with a possible D match to TRBD1 (6 bases). CDR3 length equals 13 residues. Germline V lookup: CDR1 SGDLS, CDR2 YYNGEE. The germline V and J ends were trimmed by 3 bases and 4 bases, with 10 bases remaining between them. The DNA of the CDR3 is TGTGCCAGCAGCGAACAGGGTAGCACTGAAGCTTTCTTT. It translates to CASSEQGSTEAFF.